The 2 T cell receptor beta chains in this list originate from one sample, sequenced in a study of cytomegalovirus exposure and HLA in healthy donors. The PCR employed 60 Vbeta primers together with 13 Jbeta primers. Sequencing was performed with immunoSEQ multiplex PCR; in TCRdb, only in-frame clones are kept and a portion is missing. The sample has some 200,000 clones, around 88% seen once; the top ten hold less than 1.2%. The material sequenced was PBMCs. The receptors originated from a woman aged 18-35 years in good health and CMV-seronegative.

This rearrangement joins TRBV12-1 to TRBJ2-7; the table's D call of TRBD1 was not tested on the DNA. TRBV12-1 is recorded as a pseudogene. The CDR3 sequence is 14 residues long. DNA for the CDR3: TGTGCCAGCAGCGCTGGGACAAATCCCTACGAGCAGTACTTC. Protein: CASSAGTNPYEQYF.

The chain combines TRBV5-8 with TRBJ1-1; 7 bases line up with TRBD1. Germline CDR1 reads SGHTS; CDR2 reads YDEGEE. This CDR3 spans 16 amino acids. J gave up 5 bases and V 1 base, and 11 bases lay outside the gene matches. CDR3 nucleotide sequence: TGTGCCAGCAGCTTGCTAGGGGAGAGGGGGCATACTGAAGCTTTCTTT. Protein sequence: CASSLLGERGHTEAFF.